These 16 T cell receptor beta chains were sequenced from one sample in a study of CD8+CD57+ T cells in acquired aplastic anemia. CDR3 and TCR beta VDJ profiling relied on a genomic DNA template. MiXCR, run by TCRdb on the reads, gives a single entry per CDR3 protein. The repertoire consists of about 180,000 distinct CDR3 sequences, with approximately 45% occurring once and the leading ten covering approximately 2.9%. The sample taken for sequencing was sorted CD4+, CD8+, or CD8+CD57+ T cells (not recorded which) from PBMCs. The receptor set was obtained from a human donor in good health.

In this sample, this clonotype is medium-sized. This chain connects TRBV7-9 to TRBJ2-7, with a possible D match to TRBD2 (6 bases). The ends were cut back, 3 bases at V and 4 bases at J, with 16 bases in the middle. Per germline, CDR1 SEHNR and CDR2 FQNEAQ (reference sequence). There are 15 residues in the CDR3. CDR3 nucleotide sequence: TGTGCCAGCAGCTTTAGGGACTGGGGGAGGTACGAGCAGTACTTC. It specifies CASSFRDWGRYEQYF.

The chain uses TRBV11-2 and TRBJ2-3; D might be TRBD2 (6 bases). V was pared by 0 bases and J by 10 bases, with 17 bases between. CDR3 size: 15 residues. Germline loops: CDR1 SGHAT, CDR2 FQNNGV. CDR3 residues: CASSLDQASVDAQYF. CDR3 nucleotide sequence: TGTGCCAGCAGCTTAGATCAGGCTAGCGTTGATGCGCAGTATTTT.

The CDR3 loop reads CASSVRLGTSRGTQYF. CDR3 bases: TGTGCCAGCAGTGTGCGACTAGGGACTAGCCGAGGGACCCAGTACTTC. V gene TRBV6-1 combines with J gene TRBJ2-5; TRBD2 agrees at 9 bases. V lost 4 bases and J lost 7; bases outside the gene matches: 13. The germline V gene has CDR1 MNHNS and CDR2 SASEGT. The CDR3 consists of 16 residues.

The V gene is TRBV10-3, the J gene TRBJ1-6; 9 bases match TRBD1. Losses at the gene ends were 7 bases for V and 6 bases for J; bases not matched to a gene: 4. CDR3 size: 14 residues. From germline, CDR1 is ENHRY and CDR2 SYGVKD. CDR3 bases: TGTGCCATCACCCCGGGACAGGGTAATTCACCCCTCCACTTT. It yields the protein CAITPGQGNSPLHF.

A word on this clonotype: At one of its ends the junction is not consistent with the germline gene, which may arise from a read error. The chain recombines TRBV10-3 with TRBJ1-4; the D gene is possibly TRBD1 (6 bases). This CDR3 region has 13 residues. Germline V gene sequence: CDR1 ENHRY, CDR2 SYGVKD. This CDR3 reads CATRRDISEELFF. DNA of the CDR3: TGTGCCACCCGCCGGGACATAAGTGAAGAACTGTTTTTT.

In this sample, this clonotype turned up many times. V and J are TRBV2 and TRBJ2-7, with unresolved D. V lost 2 bases and J lost 3, with 2 bases in between. From germline, CDR1 is SNHLY and CDR2 FYNNEI. This CDR3 has 11 amino acids. CDR3 bases: TGTGCCAGCAGTGAACGCTACGAGCAGTACTTC. The encoded protein is CASSERYEQYF.

The rearrangement links TRBV12-3 or TRBV12-4 to TRBJ2-5, with TRBD1 identical over 12 bases. With V trimmed by 2 bases and J by 6 bases, 4 bases remained unmatched. The CDR3 length is 15 residues. The CDR3 loop is CASSLRDRGQQTQYF. DNA for the CDR3: TGTGCCAGCAGTTTAAGGGACAGGGGGCAACAGACCCAGTACTTC.

To note about this clonotype: This may arise from a read error, as a much more abundant clone is one base away. V gene TRBV11-2 combines with J gene TRBJ1-5, with D perhaps TRBD1 (5 bases). CDR3 size: 16 residues. CDR1 and CDR2 from the germline V gene are SGHAT and FQNNGV. V was pared by 1 base and J by 0 bases, with 10 bases between. CDR3 coding DNA: TGTGCCAGCAGCTTAGGACAGACCATTAGCAATCAGCCCCAGCATTTT. Encoded protein: CASSLGQTISNQPQHF.

This clonotype was seen more than once but under ten times. The V gene is TRBV7-8, the J gene TRBJ2-7; perhaps TRBD1 as D (7 bases). This CDR3 has 12 residues. Germline CDR1 reads SGHVS; CDR2 reads FQNEAQ. Trimming cost V 8 bases and J 2 bases, with 10 bases left between them. The CDR3 nucleotides read TGTGCCAGCCGCGGGACAGCCTACGAGCAGTACTTC. Translated, it gives CASRGTAYEQYF.

This rearrangement joins TRBV18 to TRBJ1-1; D remains ambiguous. The V and J ends lost 0 bases and 3 bases respectively, with 8 bases between them. CDR1 KGHSH and CDR2 LQKENI come from the germline V gene. This CDR3 spans 14 amino acids. For the CDR3, the DNA is TGTGCCAGCTCACCACCGGGTTTGGACACTGAAGCTTTCTTT. Encoded protein: CASSPPGLDTEAFF. The variable domain in full, with the rest retrieved from reference TRBV18 and TRBJ1-1, is NAGVMQNPRHLVRRRGQEARLRCSPMKGHSHVYWYRQLPEEGLKFMVYLQKENIIDESGMPKERFSAEFPKEGPSILRIQQVVRGDSAAYFCASSPPGLDTEAFFGQGTRLTVV.

The chain joins TRBV7-2 to TRBJ2-5; D not certain. The germline V gene has CDR1 SGHTA and CDR2 FQGNSA. This CDR3 spans 15 amino acids. V was clipped by 1 base and J by 4 bases, with 13 bases between them. The CDR3 here is CASSLEMGWGETQYF. The DNA of the CDR3 is TGTGCCAGCAGCTTAGAGATGGGCTGGGGAGAGACCCAGTACTTC.

This clonotype was counted once. The rearrangement links TRBV2 to TRBJ1-1; 8 bases are a match to TRBD1. The CDR3 has 15 residues. The trim removed 8 bases at V and 2 bases at J, leaving 10 bases unmatched. The germline gives CDR1 SNHLY, CDR2 FYNNEI. CDR3 coding DNA: TGTGCCAGCCGGGGGACAGGTCGGGCCAACACTGAAGCTTTCTTT. It encodes CASRGTGRANTEAFF.

The chain couples TRBV10-3 to TRBJ1-6, with a possible D match to TRBD1 (6 bases). V was shortened by 4 bases and J by 9 bases, with 13 bases between the two germline ends. This CDR3 is 14 amino acids long. CDR1 ENHRY and CDR2 SYGVKD come from the germline V gene. The CDR3 protein is CAISGWGAGSPLHF. In nucleotides, the CDR3 is TGTGCCATCAGTGGATGGGGGGCGGGTTCACCCCTCCACTTT.

Ten or more counts support this clonotype. This rearrangement joins TRBV9 to TRBJ2-1, with 10 bases lining up with TRBD2. CDR1 is SGDLS, CDR2 YYNGEE, per germline. The CDR3 runs to 15 residues. With 4 bases clipped from V and 7 bases from J, the junction kept 8 bases outside the gene matches. The CDR3 DNA is TGTGCCAGCAGCTTAGCTAGCGGGAGCACGAATGAGCAGTTCTTC. Protein: CASSLASGSTNEQFF.

This chain uses TRBV6-5 with TRBJ2-7; 13 bases map to TRBD2. Trimming at V came to 4 bases and at J to 2 bases, leaving 5 bases not matched to a gene. The V gene's germline CDR1 is MNHEY and CDR2 SVGAGI. This CDR3 is 16 amino acids long. The CDR3 loop reads CASSSGTSGVTYEQYF. CDR3 in DNA: TGTGCCAGCAGTTCCGGGACTAGCGGGGTCACCTACGAGCAGTACTTC.

The chain couples TRBV9 to TRBJ2-4, with 7 bases lining up with TRBD2. The CDR3 covers 16 residues. Germline CDR1 SGDLS, CDR2 YYNGEE. Trimming took 4 bases from V and 1 from J; bases not matched to a gene: 8. The CDR3 coding sequence is TGTGCCAGCAGCCCTGGGGGGGGGAAGGCCAAAAACATTCAGTACTTC. Its translation: CASSPGGGKAKNIQYF.